The clone carrying this T cell receptor (beta chain) was recorded at least ten times. Its antigen is as yet unknown. The data originate from a study of neurological immune-mediated disorders. On the study more broadly: The roughly 34 patients with multiple sclerosis comprised about 31 relapsing-remitting cases and 3 secondary progressive cases. Notes on the study in general: HTLV-1-associated myelopathy displayed the greatest TCR clonal expansion, and multiple sclerosis exhibited the smallest, lower than that of healthy controls.

The germline CDR1 and CDR2 sequences are SEHNR and FQNEAQ (reference sequence). The CDR3 is made up of 13 amino acids. V gave up 5 bases and J gave up 8 bases; unmatched junction bases: 4. The unsorted libraries originated from 2 million PBMCs that had been stored at -80 C. The cDNA came from 5'RACE, which used 10-nucleotide random UMIs. TCRdb independently ran MiXCR on the 5' RACE reads; one entry per CDR3 protein. The data contain 55,000 to 75,000 distinct CDR3 sequences, less than 2.5% of them singletons. Source material: PBMCs. V and J are TRBV7-9 and TRBJ2-1; 9 bases line up with TRBD1. The clonotype comes from a man aged 45-65 years with multiple sclerosis. The CDR3 bases are TGTGCCAGCAGCCCACAGGGGGCCCATGAGCAGTTCTTC. It yields the protein CASSPQGAHEQFF. The full variable domain, with the rest looked up from reference TRBV7-9 and TRBJ2-1, is DTGVSQNPRHKITKRGQNVTFRCDPISEHNRLYWYRQTLGQGPEFLTYFQNEAQLEKSRLLSDRFSAERPKGSFSTLEIQRTEQGDSAMYLCASSPQGAHEQFFGPGTRLTVL.